This T cell receptor (beta chain) was recovered during a study of OX40 agonist ivuxolimab in advanced cancers. Study information: A history of anti-PD-1, anti-PD-L1 or anti-CTLA-4 therapy was acceptable, and approximately 39% had some. Three patients showed partial responses: one hepatocellular carcinoma and two cutaneous melanoma cases.

Patients with autoimmune history or systemic immunosuppression were excluded. This clone was seen a few times. Other DNA sequences from this sample encode an identical CDR3 as well. Assay used: immunoSEQ multiplex PCR; TCRdb lists only in-frame clones, some missing. The table lists under 20,000 clones, 80% to 90% of them singletons. This specimen consisted of CD4+ or CD8+ T cells sorted from blood, obtained in a trial of the OX40 agonist ivuxolimab. The receptor was isolated from an adult with an advanced solid tumor such as melanoma, head and neck, liver or kidney cancer.

The CDR3 nucleotides read TGTGCCAGCAGCCCAGGACAGTTCAACACTGAAGCTTTCTTT. Amino acids: CASSPGQFNTEAFF. J is TRBJ1-1 and V is TRBV14; possibly TRBD1 for D (6 bases). The CDR3 consists of 14 residues. V lost 4 bases to trimming and J lost 2 bases, with 11 bases between them. The germline V gene encodes CDR1 SGHDN and CDR2 FVKESK.